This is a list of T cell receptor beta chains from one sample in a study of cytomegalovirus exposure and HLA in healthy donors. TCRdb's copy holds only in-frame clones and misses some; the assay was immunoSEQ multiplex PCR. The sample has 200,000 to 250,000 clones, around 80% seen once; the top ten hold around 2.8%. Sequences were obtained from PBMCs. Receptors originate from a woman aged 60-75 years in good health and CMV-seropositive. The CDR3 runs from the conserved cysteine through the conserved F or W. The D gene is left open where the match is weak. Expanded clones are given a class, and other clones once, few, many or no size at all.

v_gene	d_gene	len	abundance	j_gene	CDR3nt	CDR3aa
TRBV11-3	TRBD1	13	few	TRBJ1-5	TGTGCCAGAAGACAGGGGGAATTTCAGCCCCAGCATTTT	CARRQGEFQPQHF
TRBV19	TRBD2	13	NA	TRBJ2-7	TGTGCCAGTAGTGAGGGACTAGAGTACGAGCAGTACTTC	CASSEGLEYEQYF
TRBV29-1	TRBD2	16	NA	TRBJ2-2	TGCAGCGTCATCCTCATAGCGGGAGGAGGGACCGGGGAGCTGTTTTTT	CSVILIAGGGTGELFF
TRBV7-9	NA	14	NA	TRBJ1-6	TGTGCCAGCACCTCGAGCTCCTATAATTCACCCCTCCACTTT	CASTSSSYNSPLHF
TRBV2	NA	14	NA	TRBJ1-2	TGTGCCAGCAGTGAAGACAGCTACTACTATGGCTACACCTTC	CASSEDSYYYGYTF
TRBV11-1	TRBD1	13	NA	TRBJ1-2	TGTGCCAGCAGCCCAGACAGGGTCAGGGGCTACACCTTC	CASSPDRVRGYTF
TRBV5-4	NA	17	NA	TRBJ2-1	TGTGCCAGCAGCTTGGGGGGTGCAGGGGACCTCTACAATGAGCAGTTCTTC	CASSLGGAGDLYNEQFF
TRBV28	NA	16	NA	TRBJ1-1	TGTGCCAGCAGCCCTACTCGGGGAACTATGAACACTGAAGCTTTCTTT	CASSPTRGTMNTEAFF
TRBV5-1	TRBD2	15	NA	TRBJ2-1	TGCGCCAGCAGCTCCCTGGCGGGGGGAGAGAATGAGCAGTTCTTC	CASSSLAGGENEQFF
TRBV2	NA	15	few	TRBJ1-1	TGTGCCAGCAGTGAATGGAGTTCTGGGAACACTGAAGCTTTCTTT	CASSEWSSGNTEAFF
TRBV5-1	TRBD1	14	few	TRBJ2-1	TGCGCCAGCAGCTCGCAACGACAGGGGGCGCGAAAGTTCTTC	CASSSQRQGARKFF
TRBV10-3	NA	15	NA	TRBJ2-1	TGTGCCATCAGTGAGTCCCGGGTTTCCTACAATGAGCAGTTCTTC	CAISESRVSYNEQFF
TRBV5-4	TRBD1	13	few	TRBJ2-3	TGTGCCAGCAGCGCGGACAGGGGGGATACGCAGTATTTT	CASSADRGDTQYF
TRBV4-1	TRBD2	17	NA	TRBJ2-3	TGCGCCAGCAGCCACACCGGGACTAGCGGGAGGGCAGATACGCAGTATTTT	CASSHTGTSGRADTQYF
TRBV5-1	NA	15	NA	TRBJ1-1	TGCGCCAGCAGCTTGGGACACAGGGTTGAAACTGAAGCTTTCTTT	CASSLGHRVETEAFF
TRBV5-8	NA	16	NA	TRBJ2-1	TGTGCCAGCAGCTTGGAACTAGCTCTCTCCTACAATGAGCAGTTCTTC	CASSLELALSYNEQFF
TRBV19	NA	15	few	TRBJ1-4	TGTGCCAGTAGTCCCATGGGAGGAACTAATGAAAAACTGTTTTTT	CASSPMGGTNEKLFF
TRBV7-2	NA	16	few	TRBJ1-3	TGTGCCAGCAGCTTAGTTTACCGGAGCTCTGGAAACACCATATATTTT	CASSLVYRSSGNTIYF
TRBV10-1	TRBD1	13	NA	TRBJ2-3	TGCGCCAGTAGGGGACAGGGGGCAGATACGCAGTATTTT	CASRGQGADTQYF
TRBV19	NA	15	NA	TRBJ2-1	TGTGCCAGTAGTATTAGGGGGACTACAGATGGTGAGCAGTTCTTC	CASSIRGTTDGEQFF
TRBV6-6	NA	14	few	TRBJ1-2	TGTGCCAGCAATGAACAGGGTTTGAACTATGGCTACACCTTC	CASNEQGLNYGYTF
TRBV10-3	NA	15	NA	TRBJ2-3	TGTGCCATCAGTGAAGGGGGGGCCGGCACAGATACGCAGTATTTT	CAISEGGAGTDTQYF
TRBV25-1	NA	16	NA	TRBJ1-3	TGTGCCAGCAGACCTAGCGGGGTAGAAACTGGAAACACCATATATTTT	CASRPSGVETGNTIYF
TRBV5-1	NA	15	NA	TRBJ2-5	TGCGCCAGCAGCTTGGCCGACACGGTAGAGGGGACCCAGTACTTC	CASSLADTVEGTQYF
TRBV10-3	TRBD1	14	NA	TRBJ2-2	TGTGCCATCAGGGGACAGGGGGCCGGCGGGGAGCTGTTTTTT	CAIRGQGAGGELFF
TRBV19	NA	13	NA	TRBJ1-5	TGTGCCAGTGGTACAGGGTTATTACAGCCCCAGCATTTT	CASGTGLLQPQHF
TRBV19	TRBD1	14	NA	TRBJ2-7	TGTGCCAGTACCAAGGGACAGGAGCGGTCAGAGCAGTACTTC	CASTKGQERSEQYF
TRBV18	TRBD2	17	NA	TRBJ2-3	TGTGCCAGCTCACCCCCGGGACTAGCGGGAGGTACAGATACGCAGTATTTT	CASSPPGLAGGTDTQYF
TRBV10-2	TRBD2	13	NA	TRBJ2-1	TGCGCCAGCAGGCTAGCGGGCGACAATGAGCAGTTCTTC	CASRLAGDNEQFF
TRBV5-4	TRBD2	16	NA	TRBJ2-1	TGTGCCAGCAGCTTGGGGGCGGGGGGCCTCTACAATGAGCAGTTCTTC	CASSLGAGGLYNEQFF
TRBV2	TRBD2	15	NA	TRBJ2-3	TGTGCCAGCAGTGACCGGACTAGCGGCACAGATACGCAGTATTTT	CASSDRTSGTDTQYF
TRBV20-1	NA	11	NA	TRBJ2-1	TGTGCGGGGAGCTCCTACAATGAGCAGTTCTTC	CAGSSYNEQFF
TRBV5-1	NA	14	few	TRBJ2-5	TGCGCCAGCAGACCACCGGCCGGGGTGCGGACCCAGTACTTC	CASRPPAGVRTQYF
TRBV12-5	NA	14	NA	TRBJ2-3	TGTGCTAGTGCCGACCCCCGGGTTCTTAATACGCAGTATTTT	CASADPRVLNTQYF
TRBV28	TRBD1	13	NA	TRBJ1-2	TGTGCCAGCAGGGCCGGGACAGACTATGGCTACACCTTC	CASRAGTDYGYTF
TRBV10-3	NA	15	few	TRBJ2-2	TGTGCCATCGGTGGACGAGGGGGTCTCACCGGGGAGCTGTTTTTT	CAIGGRGGLTGELFF
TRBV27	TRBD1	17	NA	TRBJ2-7	TGTGCCAGCAGTTTGGGACAGGGGTTCCCGAAGTCCTACGAGCAGTACTTC	CASSLGQGFPKSYEQYF
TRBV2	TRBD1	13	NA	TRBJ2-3	TGTGCCGGTCAGGGGGAGATCACAGATACGCAGTATTTT	CAGQGEITDTQYF
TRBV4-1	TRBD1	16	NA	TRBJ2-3	TGCGCCAGCAGCCGAGGACAGGGGCCCTACACAGATACGCAGTATTTT	CASSRGQGPYTDTQYF
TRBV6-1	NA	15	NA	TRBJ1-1	TGTGCCAGCAGCCGGGGGACGGTGGGGGACACTGAAGCTTTCTTT	CASSRGTVGDTEAFF
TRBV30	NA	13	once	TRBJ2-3	TGTGCCTGGAGTGTAAAGGGGGCAGATACGCAGTATTTT	CAWSVKGADTQYF
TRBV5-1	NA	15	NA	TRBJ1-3	TGCGCCAGCAGCTTGGAAGGGGGTCCTGGAAACACCATATATTTT	CASSLEGGPGNTIYF
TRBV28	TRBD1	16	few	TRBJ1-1	TGTGCCAGCAGTTTTACGACAGGGGCTTCGAACACTGAAGCTTTCTTT	CASSFTTGASNTEAFF
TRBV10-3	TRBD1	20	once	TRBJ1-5	TGTGCCATGAGCCCGGACAGGGCCCGTCCCGCATCTTATAGCAATCAGCCCCAGCATTTT	CAMSPDRARPASYSNQPQHF
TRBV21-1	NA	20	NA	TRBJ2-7	TGTGCCAGCAGCAAAGAATTGGGTGAAAGGGACAGGGAGGGTCCCTACGAGCAGTACTTC	CASSKELGERDREGPYEQYF
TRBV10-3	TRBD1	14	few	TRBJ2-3	TGTGCCATCAGTGGGACAGGGAGCACAGATACGCAGTATTTT	CAISGTGSTDTQYF